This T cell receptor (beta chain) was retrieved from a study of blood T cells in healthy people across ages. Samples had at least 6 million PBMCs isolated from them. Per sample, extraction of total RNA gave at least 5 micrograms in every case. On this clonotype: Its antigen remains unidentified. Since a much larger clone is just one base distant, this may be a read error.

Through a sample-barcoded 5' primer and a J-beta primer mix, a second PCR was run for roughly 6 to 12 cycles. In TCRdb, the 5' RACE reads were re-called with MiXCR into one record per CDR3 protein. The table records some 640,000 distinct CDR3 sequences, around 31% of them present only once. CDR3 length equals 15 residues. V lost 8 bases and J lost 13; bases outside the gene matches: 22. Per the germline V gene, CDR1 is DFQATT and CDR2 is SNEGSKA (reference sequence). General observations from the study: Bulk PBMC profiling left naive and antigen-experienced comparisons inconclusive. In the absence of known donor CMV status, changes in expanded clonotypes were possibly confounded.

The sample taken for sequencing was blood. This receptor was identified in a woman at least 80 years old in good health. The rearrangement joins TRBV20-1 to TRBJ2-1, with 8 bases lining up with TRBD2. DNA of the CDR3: TGCAGTCTCTTTATACGGCGGGGGGTTAAAGAGACCCAGTTCTTC. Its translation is CSLFIRRGVKETQFF.